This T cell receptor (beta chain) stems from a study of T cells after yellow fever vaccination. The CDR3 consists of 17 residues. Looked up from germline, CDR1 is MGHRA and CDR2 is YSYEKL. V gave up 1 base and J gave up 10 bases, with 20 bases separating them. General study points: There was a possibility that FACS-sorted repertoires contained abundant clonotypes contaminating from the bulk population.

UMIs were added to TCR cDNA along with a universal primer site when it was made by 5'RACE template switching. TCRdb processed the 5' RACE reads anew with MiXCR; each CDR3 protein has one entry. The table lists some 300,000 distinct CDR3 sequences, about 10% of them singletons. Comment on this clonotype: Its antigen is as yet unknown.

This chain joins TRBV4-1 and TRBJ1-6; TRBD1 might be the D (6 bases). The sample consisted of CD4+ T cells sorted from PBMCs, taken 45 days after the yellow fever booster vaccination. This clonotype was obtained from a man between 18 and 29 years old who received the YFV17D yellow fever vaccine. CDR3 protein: CASSQGPPPGAESPLHF. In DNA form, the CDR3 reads TGCGCCAGCAGCCAAGGTCCTCCCCCAGGGGCTGAATCACCCCTCCACTTT.